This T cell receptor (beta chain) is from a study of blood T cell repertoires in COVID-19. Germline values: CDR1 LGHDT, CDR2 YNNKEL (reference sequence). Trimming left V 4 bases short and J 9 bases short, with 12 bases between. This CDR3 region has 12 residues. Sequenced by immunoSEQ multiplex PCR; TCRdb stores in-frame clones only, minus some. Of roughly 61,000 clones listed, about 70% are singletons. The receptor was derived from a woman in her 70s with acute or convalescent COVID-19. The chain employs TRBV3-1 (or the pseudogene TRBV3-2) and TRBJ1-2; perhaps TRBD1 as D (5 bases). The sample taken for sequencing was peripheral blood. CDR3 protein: CASSLGGISYTF. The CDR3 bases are TGTGCCAGCAGCCTGGGGGGTATCAGCTACACCTTC.